These 19 T cell receptor beta chains originate from one sample sequenced in a study of T cell changes during pregnancy in multiple sclerosis. The data were produced by immunoSEQ multiplex PCR, yet TCRdb's version contains in-frame clones alone and is incomplete. The sample yields 40,000 to 45,000 clones, 85% to 90% seen once. Sequencing used CD4+ T cells from peripheral blood mononuclear cells, obtained in the first trimester of pregnancy. The receptor set was obtained from a female donor with multiple sclerosis, enrolled in a pregnancy study.

This sequence joins TRBV30 and TRBJ1-2; TRBD1 matches 9 bases. CDR1 is GTSNPN, CDR2 SVGIG, per germline (reference sequence). Unmatched junction bases numbered 5, after V lost 3 bases and J lost 0 bases. The CDR3 runs to 15 residues. The CDR3 protein is CAWRTDRGANYGYTF. CDR3 in DNA: TGTGCCTGGAGGACGGACAGGGGAGCTAACTATGGCTACACCTTC.

This clone was counted only a few times. The chain is built from TRBV7-2 and TRBJ1-1; D is ambiguous. Germline V gene sequence: CDR1 SGHTA, CDR2 FQGNSA. CDR3 length equals 13 residues. V was shortened by 1 base and J by 1 base, with 4 bases between the two germline ends. The CDR3 loop reads CASSLVANTEAFF. In DNA form, the CDR3 reads TGTGCCAGCAGCTTAGTGGCGAACACTGAAGCTTTCTTT.

The chain employs TRBV5-1 and TRBJ1-1; 7 nucleotides agree with TRBD1. J lost 2 bases, V lost 4 bases, and 5 bases had no gene match. The CDR3 covers 14 residues. Germline assignment: CDR1 SGHRS and CDR2 YFSETQ. The CDR3 nucleotides read TGCGCCAGCAGCCCCGACAGGGCAAACACTGAAGCTTTCTTT. It yields the protein CASSPDRANTEAFF.

The rearrangement joins TRBV28 to TRBJ1-5; weak D call: TRBD1 (5 bases). The CDR3 has 13 residues. Germline lookup yields CDR1 MDHEN and CDR2 SYDVKM. Trimming left V 9 bases short and J 3 bases short, with 12 bases between. The CDR3 protein is CASSQEYNQPQHF. CDR3 bases: TGTGCCAGTTCACAGGAGTACAATCAGCCCCAGCATTTT.

CDR3 loop: CASSPNEKLFF. The DNA of the CDR3 is TGTGCCAGCAGCCCAAATGAAAAACTGTTTTTT. The chain combines TRBV7-9 with TRBJ1-4; D not certain. The CDR3 runs 11 residues. Germline lookup yields CDR1 SEHNR and CDR2 FQNEAQ (reference sequence). Trimming removed 5 bases at V and 5 bases at J, with 3 bases between.

This clone was detected once. The chain combines TRBV6-5 with TRBJ1-4, with D uncertain. The V and J ends lost 8 bases and 4 bases respectively, with 14 bases between them. The germline V gene encodes CDR1 MNHEY and CDR2 SVGAGI. The CDR3 has 14 residues. CDR3 protein: CASSRARINEKLFF. The CDR3 nucleotides read TGTGCCAGCTCGAGGGCGAGAATTAATGAAAAACTGTTTTTT.

This clone was recorded only once. The J gene is TRBJ2-5, the V gene TRBV7-2; a weak D match, TRBD2 (5 bases). CDR3 size: 15 residues. The V end lost 3 bases, the J end lost 5 bases, and 16 bases lay between the germline ends. CDR1 SGHTA and CDR2 FQGNSA come from the germline V gene. The CDR3 nucleotides are TGTGCCAGCAGCTTGTTCGGGGAAGGGTTTGAGACCCAGTACTTC. It specifies CASSLFGEGFETQYF.

The genes are TRBV18 and TRBJ1-4, with 7 bases fitting TRBD1. The V and J ends lost 6 bases and 3 bases, in that order; junction bases with no gene match: 4. Looked up from germline, CDR1 is KGHSH and CDR2 is LQKENI. The CDR3 length is 14 residues. For the CDR3, the DNA is TGTGCCAGCTCGGAAGGGACAGCTAATGAAAAACTGTTTTTT. It encodes CASSEGTANEKLFF.

This clone was seen only once. The chain employs TRBV7-2 and TRBJ2-2; TRBD2 might be the D (6 bases). The CDR3 is made up of 16 amino acids. V gave up 3 bases and J gave up 4 bases, with 15 bases separating them. Germline V gene sequence: CDR1 SGHTA, CDR2 FQGNSA. This chain's CDR3 is CASSLVRGMGTGELFF. CDR3 nucleotide sequence: TGTGCCAGCAGCTTGGTCCGGGGGATGGGCACCGGGGAGCTGTTTTTT.

The chain links TRBV7-2 to TRBJ1-1; 7 nucleotides align to TRBD1. This CDR3 has 14 residues. The germline gives CDR1 SGHTA, CDR2 FQGNSA. V gave up 1 base and J gave up 10 bases; unmatched junction bases: 9. The CDR3: CASSLEGRQGGAFF. The DNA of the CDR3 is TGTGCCAGCAGCTTAGAGGGGCGGCAGGGGGGAGCTTTCTTT.

This chain joins TRBV27 and TRBJ2-7, with D maybe TRBD2 (5 bases). The CDR3 extends over 13 amino acids. Trimming stripped 3 bases from V and 5 bases from J, with 11 bases between. Germline V gene sequence: CDR1 MNHEY, CDR2 SMNVEV (reference sequence). The CDR3 is CASSLSRADEQYF. The CDR3 DNA sequence: TGTGCCAGCAGTTTGAGTAGAGCGGACGAGCAGTACTTC.

The V call is TRBV5-1, the J call TRBJ1-1; possible D gene TRBD1, 6 bases. The CDR3 runs 13 residues. V gave up 0 bases and J gave up 11 bases, with 14 bases separating them. The germline V gene has CDR1 SGHRS and CDR2 YFSETQ. In DNA form, the CDR3 reads TGCGCCAGCAGCTTGGCTGGTGGCAGGGGTGCTTTCTTT. Encoded protein: CASSLAGGRGAFF. Using reference TRBV5-1 and TRBJ1-1 for the parts outside the CDR3, the full variable domain is KAGVTQTPRYLIKTRGQQVTLSCSPISGHRSVSWYQQTPGQGLQFLFEYFSETQRNKGNFPGRFSGRQFSNSRSEMNVSTLELGDSALYLCASSLAGGRGAFFGQGTRLTVV.

The chain carries TRBV25-1 and TRBJ1-1; tentatively, D is TRBD1 (6 bases). V was pared by 6 bases and J by 4 bases, with 15 bases between. CDR3 length: 14 amino acids. The V gene's germline CDR1 is MGHDK and CDR2 SYGVNS. The CDR3 DNA sequence: TGTGCCAGCAGGGGGGCGGGAGGGATCACTGAAGCTTTCTTT. Its protein is CASRGAGGITEAFF.

This chain links TRBV7-9 with TRBJ2-5; 12 bases line up with TRBD2. The CDR3 is 15 amino acids. Losses at the gene ends were 6 bases for V and 5 bases for J; bases not matched to a gene: 7. CDR1 is SEHNR and CDR2 is FQNEAQ in the germline V gene (reference sequence). CDR3 bases: TGTGCCAGCAGTTCCGGGACTAGCGGGCGGGAGACCCAGTACTTC. This gives the protein CASSSGTSGRETQYF. The variable domain in full, completed from reference TRBV7-9 and TRBJ2-5, reads DTGVSQNPRHKITKRGQNVTFRCDPISEHNRLYWYRQTLGQGPEFLTYFQNEAQLEKSRLLSDRFSAERPKGSFSTLEIQRTEQGDSAMYLCASSSGTSGRETQYFGPGTRLLVL.

This chain links TRBV19 with TRBJ1-3; possible D gene TRBD1, 6 bases. Germline lookup yields CDR1 LNHDA and CDR2 SQIVND (reference sequence). CDR3 length equals 17 residues. Trimming shortened V by 5 bases and J by 1 base, and 18 bases separated the two germline ends. CDR3 nucleotides: TGTGCCAGTAGTGCACCGCCGGGACACATTTCTGGAAACACCATATATTTT. Amino acids: CASSAPPGHISGNTIYF.

This chain links TRBV18 with TRBJ2-7; possibly TRBD1 for D (6 bases). V lost 4 bases and J 7 bases, leaving 20 bases between the germline ends. Germline V gene data show CDR1 as KGHSH and CDR2 as LQKENI. CDR3 size: 15 residues. The CDR3 DNA reads as TGTGCCAGCTCACTTAGGACAGTTCCTTTTGTGGAGCAGTACTTC. Its protein product is CASSLRTVPFVEQYF.

V and J are TRBV6-6 and TRBJ1-5; 10 nucleotides agree with TRBD1. Losses at the gene ends were 3 bases for V and 7 bases for J; bases not matched to a gene: 9. Germline CDR1 is MNHNY and CDR2 is SVGAGI (reference sequence). The CDR3 is made up of 16 amino acids. The DNA of the CDR3 is TGTGCCAGCAGTTATCCTAGACAGGGGGCAAGGCAGCCCCAGCATTTT. Encoded protein: CASSYPRQGARQPQHF.

The rearrangement joins TRBV2 to TRBJ2-3; TRBD2 agrees at 8 bases. The V and J ends lost 8 bases and 2 bases, in that order; junction bases with no gene match: 9. Germline CDR1 is SNHLY and CDR2 is FYNNEI. The CDR3 spans 15 residues. CDR3 coding DNA: TGTGCCAGCGTTTTAACGGGAGGGGACACAGATACGCAGTATTTT. Encoded protein: CASVLTGGDTDTQYF.

The rearrangement uses TRBV28 and TRBJ2-7, with TRBD2 identical over 11 bases. The ends lost 6 bases at V and 3 bases at J; junction bases unmatched: 13. The CDR3 runs to 17 residues. The V gene's germline CDR1 is MDHEN and CDR2 SYDVKM. The DNA of the CDR3 is TGTGCCAGCAGGACCGAAACCGGGACTAGCGGCCTCTACGAGCAGTACTTC. It translates to CASRTETGTSGLYEQYF.